The sequence of this TCR beta chain was determined in a study of pediatric ulcerative colitis. Study summary: Seven patients showed pancolitis and two showed left-sided colitis. General study findings and limits: Rectal repertoires separated controls, mild-moderate and acute severe colitis. Compared with controls, ulcerative colitis showed greater blood-rectum clone sharing.

The CDR3 has 14 residues. Germline assignment: CDR1 SGDLS and CDR2 YYNGEE. Trimming left V 5 bases short and J 0 bases short, with 10 bases between. TCRdb keeps only in-frame clones here, not all; method: immunoSEQ multiplex PCR. The sample carries about 36,000 clones, more than 70% recorded once. The rectum was sampled with one to two pinch biopsies at colonoscopy. Turning to this clone: What it binds is unknown.

The source is a boy younger than 18 with moderate ulcerative colitis. The chain links TRBV9 to TRBJ2-3; D is ambiguous. Specimen: gut tissue. The CDR3 region is CASRQLFSTDTQYF. In nucleotides, the CDR3 is TGTGCCAGCAGACAGTTATTTAGCACAGATACGCAGTATTTT.